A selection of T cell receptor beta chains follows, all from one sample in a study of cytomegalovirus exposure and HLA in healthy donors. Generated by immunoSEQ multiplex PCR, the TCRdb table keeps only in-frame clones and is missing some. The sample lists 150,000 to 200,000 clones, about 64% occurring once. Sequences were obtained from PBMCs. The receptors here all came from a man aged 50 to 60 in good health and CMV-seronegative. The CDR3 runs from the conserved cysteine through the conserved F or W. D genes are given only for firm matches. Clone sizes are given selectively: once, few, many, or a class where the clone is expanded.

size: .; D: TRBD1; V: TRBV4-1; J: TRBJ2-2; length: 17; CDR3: CASSPRRTGIGTGELFF; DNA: TGCGCCAGCAGCCCAAGACGGACAGGGATAGGGACCGGGGAGCTGTTTTTT
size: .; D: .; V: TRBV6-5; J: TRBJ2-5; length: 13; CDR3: CASSQTVQETQYF; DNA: TGTGCCAGCAGCCAGACAGTACAAGAGACCCAGTACTTC
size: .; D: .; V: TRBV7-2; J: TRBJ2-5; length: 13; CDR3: CASTKYTQETQYF; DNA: TGTGCCAGCACCAAGTACACCCAAGAGACCCAGTACTTC
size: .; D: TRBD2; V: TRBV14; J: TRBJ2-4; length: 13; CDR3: CASSQDWTSLRYF; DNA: TGTGCCAGCAGCCAAGACTGGACTAGTTTGCGGTACTTC
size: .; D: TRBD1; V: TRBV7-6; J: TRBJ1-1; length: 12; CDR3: CASGTVNTEAFF; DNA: TGTGCCAGCGGGACAGTGAACACTGAAGCTTTCTTT
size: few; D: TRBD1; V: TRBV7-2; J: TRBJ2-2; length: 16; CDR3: CASSWQGAQGAGELFF; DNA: TGTGCCAGCAGCTGGCAGGGGGCGCAGGGAGCCGGGGAGCTGTTTTTT
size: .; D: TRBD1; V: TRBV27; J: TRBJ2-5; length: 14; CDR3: CASSLRTGVVTQYF; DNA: TGTGCCAGCAGTCTCCGGACAGGGGTGGTTACCCAGTACTTC
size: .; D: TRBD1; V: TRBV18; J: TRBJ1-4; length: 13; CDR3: CASSRQGNEKLFF; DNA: TGTGCCAGCTCACGACAGGGAAATGAAAAACTGTTTTTT
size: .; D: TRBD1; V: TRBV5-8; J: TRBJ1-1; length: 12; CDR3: CASSQDRWEAFF; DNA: TGTGCCAGCAGCCAGGACAGGTGGGAAGCTTTCTTT
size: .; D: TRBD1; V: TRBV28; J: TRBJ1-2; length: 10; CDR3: CASSSQGYTF; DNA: TGTGCCAGCAGTTCACAGGGGTACACCTTC
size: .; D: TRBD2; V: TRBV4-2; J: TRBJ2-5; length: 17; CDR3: CASSPVGAGGLQETQYF; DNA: TGTGCCAGCAGCCCAGTGGGAGCGGGGGGCCTTCAAGAGACCCAGTACTTC
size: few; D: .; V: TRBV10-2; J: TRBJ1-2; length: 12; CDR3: CASSLQGYGYTF; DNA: TGCGCCAGCAGCCTACAGGGATATGGCTACACCTTC
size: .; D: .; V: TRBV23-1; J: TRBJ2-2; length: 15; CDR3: CASSPSDRHTGELFF; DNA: TGCGCCAGCAGTCCCTCCGACAGGCACACCGGGGAGCTGTTTTTT
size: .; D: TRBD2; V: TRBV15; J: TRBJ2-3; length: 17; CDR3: CATSRGRLAGGGDTQYF; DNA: TGTGCCACCAGCAGAGGGCGACTAGCGGGGGGAGGAGATACGCAGTATTTT
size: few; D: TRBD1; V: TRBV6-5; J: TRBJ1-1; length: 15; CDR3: CASRQGQGKNTEAFF; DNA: TGTGCCAGCAGACAGGGACAGGGCAAGAACACTGAAGCTTTCTTT
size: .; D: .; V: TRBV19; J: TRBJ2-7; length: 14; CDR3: CASSPTGTGYEQYF; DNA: TGTGCCAGTAGCCCGACAGGGACTGGCTACGAGCAGTACTTC